This TCR beta chain appears in the sequencing data of a study of OX40 agonist ivuxolimab in advanced cancers. Sequencing was performed with immunoSEQ multiplex PCR; in TCRdb, only in-frame clones are kept and a portion is missing. The sample carries 45,000 to 55,000 clones, roughly 80% recorded once. This clone was counted only a few times. The antigen is undetermined. Trimming removed 5 bases at V and 1 base at J, with 12 bases between. The CDR3 is 14 amino acids. Looked up from germline, CDR1 is SGHTA and CDR2 is FQGNSA. Study-wide results and caveats: On average, a greater number of expanded clones characterised CD8+ T cells relative to CD4+. With doses of 0.1 to 3.0 mg/kg, CD4+ and CD8+ blood T cells had undergone clonal expansion by week 6. Relatively little clonal expansion, among the lowest observed, appeared in partial responders at 0.1-3.0 mg/kg.

The receptor comes from an adult with an advanced solid tumor such as melanoma, head and neck, liver or kidney cancer. V usage is TRBV7-2 and J usage is TRBJ2-7; D uncertain. Here the sequenced sample was CD4+ or CD8+ T cells sorted from blood, taken in a trial of the OX40 agonist ivuxolimab. The CDR3 region is CASSPTWPSYEQYF. CDR3 in DNA: TGTGCCAGCAGCCCCACATGGCCATCCTACGAGCAGTACTTC.